This TCR beta chain appears in the sequencing data of a study of beta chain features in type 1 diabetes. This clone came up a few times. Trimming left V 3 bases short and J 6 bases short, with 9 bases between. Looked up from germline, CDR1 is MDHEN and CDR2 is SYDVKM. This CDR3 is 13 amino acids long. Isolated RNA was reverse transcribed in full, so expressed TCRB transcripts were sequenced. Clones were read by immunoSEQ multiplex PCR, and TCRdb kept only the in-frame ones, dropping some. The sample shows 970,000 or so clones, roughly a sixth of them seen only once. Sequenced sample: naive CD4+ T cells from blood. The rearrangement joins TRBV28 to TRBJ2-1; D perhaps matches TRBD1 (6 bases). The receptor was isolated from a woman under 30 in good health. The CDR3 protein is CASSLGARNEQFF. In DNA, the CDR3 is TGTGCCAGCAGTTTGGGGGCACGCAATGAGCAGTTCTTC.